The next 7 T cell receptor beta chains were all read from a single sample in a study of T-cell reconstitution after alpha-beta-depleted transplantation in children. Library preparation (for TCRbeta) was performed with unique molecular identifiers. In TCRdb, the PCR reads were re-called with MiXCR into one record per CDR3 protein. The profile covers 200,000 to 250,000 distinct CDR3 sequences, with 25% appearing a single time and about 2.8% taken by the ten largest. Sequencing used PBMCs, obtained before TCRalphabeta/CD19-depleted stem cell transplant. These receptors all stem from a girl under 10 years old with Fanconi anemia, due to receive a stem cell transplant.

The CDR3 sequence is CASSLTPSGRRDTQYF. The DNA of the CDR3 is TGTGCCAGCAGCTTAACACCTAGCGGGAGAAGAGATACGCAGTATTTT. This chain connects TRBV7-2 to TRBJ2-3; TRBD2 aligns across 10 bases. Germline lookup yields CDR1 SGHTA and CDR2 FQGNSA. The trim removed 2 bases at V and 5 bases at J, leaving 7 bases unmatched. The length of the CDR3 is 16 residues.

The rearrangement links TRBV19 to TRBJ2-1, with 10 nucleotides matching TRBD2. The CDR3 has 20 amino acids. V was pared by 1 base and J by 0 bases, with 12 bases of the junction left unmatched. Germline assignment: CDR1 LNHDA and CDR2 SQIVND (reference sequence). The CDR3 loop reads CASSIGTLAGDLSSYNEQFF. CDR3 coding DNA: TGTGCCAGTAGTATAGGGACTCTAGCGGGGGACCTGAGCTCCTACAATGAGCAGTTCTTC. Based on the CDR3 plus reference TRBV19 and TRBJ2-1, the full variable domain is DGGITQSPKYLFRKEGQNVTLSCEQNLNHDAMYWYRQDPGQGLRLIYYSQIVNDFQKGDIAEGYSVSREKKESFPLTVTSAQKNPTAFYLCASSIGTLAGDLSSYNEQFFGPGTRLTVL.

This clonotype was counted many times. CDR3 loop: CATSSEGWNEQFF. The DNA for the CDR3 is TGTGCCACCAGCAGCGAAGGGTGGAATGAGCAGTTCTTC. The chain recombines TRBV15 with TRBJ2-1; D gene unclear. The germline V gene encodes CDR1 LNHNV and CDR2 YYDKDF (reference sequence). V was shortened by 3 bases and J by 7 bases, with 10 bases between the two germline ends. This CDR3 has 13 residues. Full variable domain (missing parts from reference TRBV15 and TRBJ2-1): DAMVIQNPRYQVTQFGKPVTLSCSQTLNHNVMYWYQQKSSQAPKLLFHYYDKDFNNEADTPDNFQSRRPNTSFCFLDIRSPGLGDTAMYLCATSSEGWNEQFFGPGTRLTVL.

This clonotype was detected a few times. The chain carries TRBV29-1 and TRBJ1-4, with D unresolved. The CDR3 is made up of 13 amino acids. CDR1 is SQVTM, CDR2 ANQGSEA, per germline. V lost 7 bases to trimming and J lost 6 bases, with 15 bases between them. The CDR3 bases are TGCAGCGGGAGATACGGGATGGATGAAAAACTGTTTTTT. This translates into CSGRYGMDEKLFF. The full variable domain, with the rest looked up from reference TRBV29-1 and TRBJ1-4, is SAVISQKPSRDICQRGTSLTIQCQVDSQVTMMFWYRQQPGQSLTLIATANQGSEATYESGFVIDKFPISRPNLTFSTLTVSNMSPEDSSIYLCSGRYGMDEKLFFGSGTQLSVL.

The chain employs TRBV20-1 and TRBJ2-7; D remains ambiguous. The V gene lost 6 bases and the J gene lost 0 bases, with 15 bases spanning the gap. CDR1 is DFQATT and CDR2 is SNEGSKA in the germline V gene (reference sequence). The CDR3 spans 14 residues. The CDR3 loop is CSADQPPRSYEQYF. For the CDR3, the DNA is TGCAGTGCCGATCAACCCCCTCGCTCCTACGAGCAGTACTTC.

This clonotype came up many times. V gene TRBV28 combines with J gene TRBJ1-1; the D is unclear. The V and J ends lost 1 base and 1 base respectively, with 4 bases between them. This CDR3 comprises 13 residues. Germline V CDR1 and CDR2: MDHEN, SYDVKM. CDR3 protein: CASSLLGNTEAFF. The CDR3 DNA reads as TGTGCCAGCAGTTTATTGGGGAACACTGAAGCTTTCTTT.

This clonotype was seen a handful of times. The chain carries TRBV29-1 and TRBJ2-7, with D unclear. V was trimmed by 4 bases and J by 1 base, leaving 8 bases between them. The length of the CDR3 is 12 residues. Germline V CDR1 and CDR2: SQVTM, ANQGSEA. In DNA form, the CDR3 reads TGCAGCGTTGTAGGCCAATCCTACGAGCAGTACTTC. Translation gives CSVVGQSYEQYF.